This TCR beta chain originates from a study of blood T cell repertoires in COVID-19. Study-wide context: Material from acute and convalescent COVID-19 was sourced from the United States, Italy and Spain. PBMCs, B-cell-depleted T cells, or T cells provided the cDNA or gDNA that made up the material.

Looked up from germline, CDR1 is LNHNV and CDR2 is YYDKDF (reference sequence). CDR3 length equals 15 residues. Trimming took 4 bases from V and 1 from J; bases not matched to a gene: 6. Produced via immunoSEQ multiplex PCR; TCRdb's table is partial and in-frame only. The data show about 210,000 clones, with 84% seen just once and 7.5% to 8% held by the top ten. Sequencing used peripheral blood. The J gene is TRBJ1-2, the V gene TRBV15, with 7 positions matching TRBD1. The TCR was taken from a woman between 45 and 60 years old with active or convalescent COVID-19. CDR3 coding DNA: TGTGCCACCAGCATGGGGGACAGAGTTAACTATGGCTACACCTTC. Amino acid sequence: CATSMGDRVNYGYTF.